This T cell receptor beta chain was profiled in a study of shared clonotypes between healthy human individuals. Study-level background: A donor's plate count was three for CD4 naive and three for CD4 memory; CD8 naive had two and CD8 memory one.

The germline V gene has CDR1 SGHTA and CDR2 FQGTGA. The CDR3 covers 14 residues. Trimming left V 2 bases short and J 3 bases short, with 9 bases between. Generated by immunoSEQ multiplex PCR, the TCRdb table keeps only in-frame clones and is missing some. The data hold around 1,100,000 clones, with 70% to 85% observed a single time. Sequenced sample: memory CD4+ T cells from PBMCs. Subset indicated: CD45RA-negative fraction. The source is a man aged 18 to 30 in good health. Some clones in this sample may be carry-over from other donors' samples. The chain recombines TRBV7-3 with TRBJ2-3, with D possibly TRBD1 on 5 matching bases. The CDR3 DNA is TGTGCCAGCAGCTTACAGGGCTTAACAGATACGCAGTATTTT. This gives the protein CASSLQGLTDTQYF. The full variable domain, in which reference TRBV7-3 and TRBJ2-3 provide the parts outside the CDR3, is GAGVSQTPSNKVTEKGKYVELRCDPISGHTALYWYRQSLGQGPEFLIYFQGTGAADDSGLPNDRFFAVRPEGSVSTLKIQRTERGDSAVYLCASSLQGLTDTQYFGPGTRLTVL.